This paragraph covers one TCR beta chain sequence. The CDR3 consists of 14 residues. The ends lost 7 bases at V and 9 bases at J; junction bases unmatched: 9. The V gene's germline CDR1 is MNHEY and CDR2 SVGEGT. A second about 7 to 11 cycle PCR used barcoded and J-beta primers. TCRdb re-called the 5' RACE reads through MiXCR, storing one row per CDR3 protein. The table records approximately 1.5 million distinct CDR3 sequences, roughly 43% of them present only once. The sample is drawn from a study of blood T cells in healthy people across ages. V is TRBV6-2 or TRBV6-3 and J is TRBJ2-1, with TRBD2 identical over 10 bases. The TCR originated in a woman aged 18-30 years in good health. The sequencing input was blood. CDR3 in DNA: TGTGCCAGCACTCAAGCGGGGGGGCCGGGTGAGCAGTTCTTC. Translation: CASTQAGGPGEQFF.